These T cell receptor beta chains were read from a single sample in a study of TIL therapy for anti-PD-1-resistant metastatic lung cancer. Libraries were prepared by immunoSEQ multiplex PCR; TCRdb keeps only in-frame clonotypes and omits some of them. Among about 50,000 clones listed, 65% to 90% were seen once. The material sequenced was blood, taken at baseline. These receptors all come from a person aged 25 to 80 with non-small cell lung cancer. Both conserved end residues are part of each CDR3. D genes are given only for firm matches. Clone size is stated in some rows and not others, as once, few, many or a class when expanded.

J gene,clone size,V gene,D gene,CDR3 protein,CDR3 DNA
TRBJ2-7,NA,TRBV6-5,NA,CASSFALEQYF,TGTGCCAGCAGTTTCGCCCTCGAGCAGTACTTC
TRBJ1-2,NA,TRBV7-2,NA,CASSLRTLQKYGYTF,TGTGCCAGCAGCCTGCGGACCCTCCAGAAGTATGGCTACACCTTC
TRBJ2-5,NA,TRBV19,NA,CASSSGGLETQYF,TGTGCCAGTAGTAGCGGGGGCTTGGAGACCCAGTACTTC
TRBJ2-7,NA,TRBV10-3,TRBD2,CATSGLGTSGSNEQYF,TGTGCCACATCGGGACTTGGGACTAGCGGGAGCAACGAGCAGTACTTC
TRBJ2-7,NA,TRBV28,TRBD1,CASSLWTGGIYEQYF,TGTGCCAGCAGTCTGTGGACAGGGGGGATCTACGAGCAGTACTTC
TRBJ2-2,few,TRBV6-4,NA,CASSAGANGELFF,TGTGCCAGCAGCGCAGGGGCGAACGGGGAGCTGTTTTTT
TRBJ2-7,NA,TRBV15,NA,CATSTRSLSYEQYF,TGTGCCACCAGCACTCGGTCGTTAAGCTACGAGCAGTACTTC
TRBJ2-3,NA,TRBV30,NA,CAWNGVDTQYF,TGTGCCTGGAACGGCGTGGATACGCAGTATTTT
TRBJ1-2,NA,TRBV4-2,TRBD1,CASSQDGEAGQGFYGYTF,TGTGCCAGCAGCCAAGATGGGGAGGCGGGACAGGGGTTCTATGGCTACACCTTC
TRBJ2-2,NA,TRBV3-1/TRBV3-2,NA,CASSQSSTGELFF,TGTGCCAGCAGCCAGAGCTCCACCGGGGAGCTGTTTTTT
TRBJ1-4,NA,TRBV2,TRBD1,CASSGTGPNEKLFF,TGTGCCAGCAGTGGGACAGGACCTAATGAAAAACTGTTTTTT
TRBJ1-3,NA,TRBV18,TRBD1,CASSPVFSGQGLSGNTIYF,TGTGCCAGCTCACCAGTCTTTTCCGGACAGGGTCTGTCTGGAAACACCATATATTTT
TRBJ1-2,NA,TRBV7-2,TRBD1,CASSLKPGQGLNYGYTF,TGTGCCAGCAGCTTAAAGCCGGGACAGGGCCTTAACTATGGCTACACCTTC
TRBJ2-7,once,TRBV6-2/TRBV6-3,TRBD2,CASSAQLGTSGRKYEQYF,TGTGCCAGCAGCGCCCAGCTAGGAACTAGCGGGAGGAAGTACGAGCAGTACTTC
TRBJ1-1,NA,TRBV5-1,TRBD1,CASSFSPGQMNTEAFF,TGCGCCAGCAGCTTTTCCCCGGGACAGATGAACACTGAAGCTTTCTTT